This section outlines one TCR beta chain sequence together with its context. The data stem from a study of blood T cell repertoires in COVID-19. Study-wide context: Acute and convalescent COVID-19 specimens originated in the United States, Italy and Spain. The cDNA or gDNA used as material had been derived from T cells, B-cell-depleted T cells, or PBMCs.

This study enrolled people aged about 18 to 100 from roughly 22 US geographic areas. Cohort allocation depended upon clinical history that participants reported. CDR1 and CDR2 from the germline V gene are LNHDA and SQIVND (reference sequence). Trimming removed 7 bases from V and 7 bases from J; junction bases left unmatched: 21. The CDR3 contains 17 residues. TCRdb's table, derived via immunoSEQ multiplex PCR, lists solely in-frame clones and lacks some. The sample consists of about 400,000 clones, roughly 86% of them appearing once. The V call is TRBV19, the J call TRBJ1-2, with TRBD1 matching over 7 bases. The TCR sequence derives from a woman in her thirties or forties with acute COVID-19. Sample: PBMCs or T cells enriched from blood (not recorded which). The CDR3: CASNRRRDSLFTGGYTF. The CDR3 DNA is TGTGCCAGTAATCGCCGCCGGGACAGCCTTTTTACGGGTGGCTACACCTTC. Based on the CDR3 plus reference TRBV19 and TRBJ1-2, the full variable domain is DGGITQSPKYLFRKEGQNVTLSCEQNLNHDAMYWYRQDPGQGLRLIYYSQIVNDFQKGDIAEGYSVSREKKESFPLTVTSAQKNPTAFYLCASNRRRDSLFTGGYTFGSGTRLTVV.